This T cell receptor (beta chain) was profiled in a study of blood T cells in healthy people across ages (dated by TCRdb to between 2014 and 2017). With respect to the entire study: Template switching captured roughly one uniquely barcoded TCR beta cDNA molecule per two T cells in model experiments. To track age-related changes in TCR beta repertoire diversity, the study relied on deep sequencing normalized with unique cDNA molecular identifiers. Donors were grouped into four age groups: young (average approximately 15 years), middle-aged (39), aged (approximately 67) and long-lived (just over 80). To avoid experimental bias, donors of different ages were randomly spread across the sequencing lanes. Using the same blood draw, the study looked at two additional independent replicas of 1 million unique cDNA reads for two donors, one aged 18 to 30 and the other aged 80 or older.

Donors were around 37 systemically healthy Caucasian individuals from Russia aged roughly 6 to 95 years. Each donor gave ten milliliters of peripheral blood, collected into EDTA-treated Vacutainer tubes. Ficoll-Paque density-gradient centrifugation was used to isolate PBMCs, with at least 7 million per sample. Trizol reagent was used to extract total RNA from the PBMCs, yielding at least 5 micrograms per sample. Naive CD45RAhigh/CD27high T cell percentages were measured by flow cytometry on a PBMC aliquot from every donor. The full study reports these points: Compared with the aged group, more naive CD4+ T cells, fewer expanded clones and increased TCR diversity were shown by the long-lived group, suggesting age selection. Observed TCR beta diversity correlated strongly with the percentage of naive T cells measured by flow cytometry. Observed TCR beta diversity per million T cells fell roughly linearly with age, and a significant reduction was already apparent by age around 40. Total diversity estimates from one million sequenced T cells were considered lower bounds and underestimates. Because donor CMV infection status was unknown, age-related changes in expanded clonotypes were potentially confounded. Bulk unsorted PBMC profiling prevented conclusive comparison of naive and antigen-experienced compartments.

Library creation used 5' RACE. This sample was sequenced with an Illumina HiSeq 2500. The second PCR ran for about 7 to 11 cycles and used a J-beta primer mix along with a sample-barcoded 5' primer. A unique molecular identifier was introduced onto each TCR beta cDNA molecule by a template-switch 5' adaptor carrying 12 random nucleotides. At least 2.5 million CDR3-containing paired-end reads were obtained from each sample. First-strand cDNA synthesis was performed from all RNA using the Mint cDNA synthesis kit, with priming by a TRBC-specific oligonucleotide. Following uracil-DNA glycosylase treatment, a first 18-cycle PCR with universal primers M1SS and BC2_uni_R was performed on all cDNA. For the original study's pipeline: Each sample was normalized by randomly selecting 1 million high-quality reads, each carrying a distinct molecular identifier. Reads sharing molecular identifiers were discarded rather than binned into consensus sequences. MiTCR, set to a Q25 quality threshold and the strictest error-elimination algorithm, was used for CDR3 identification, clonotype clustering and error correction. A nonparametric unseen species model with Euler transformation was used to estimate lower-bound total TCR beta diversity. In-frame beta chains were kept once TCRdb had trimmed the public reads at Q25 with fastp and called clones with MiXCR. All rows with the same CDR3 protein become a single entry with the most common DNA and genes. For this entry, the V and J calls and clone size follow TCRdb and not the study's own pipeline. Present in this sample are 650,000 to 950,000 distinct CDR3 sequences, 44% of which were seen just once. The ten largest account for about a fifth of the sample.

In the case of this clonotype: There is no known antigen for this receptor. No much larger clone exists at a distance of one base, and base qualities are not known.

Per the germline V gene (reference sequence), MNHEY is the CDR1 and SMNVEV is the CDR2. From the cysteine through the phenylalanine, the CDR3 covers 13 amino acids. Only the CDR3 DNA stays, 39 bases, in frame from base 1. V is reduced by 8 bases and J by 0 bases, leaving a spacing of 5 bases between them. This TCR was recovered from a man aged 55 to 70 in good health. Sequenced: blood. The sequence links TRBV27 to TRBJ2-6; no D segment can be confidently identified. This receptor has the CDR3 CASGCSGANVLTF. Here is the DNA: TGTGCCAGCGGTTGCTCTGGGGCCAACGTCCTGACTTTC.